This TCR beta chain was profiled in a study of early T cells in non-severe SARS-CoV-2 infection. This CDR3 is built from 15 residues. Germline lookup yields CDR1 LNHDA and CDR2 SQIVND (reference sequence). Deletions cut 3 bases from V and 2 bases from J, with 8 bases between. From the 5' RACE reads, TCRdb called clonotypes with MiXCR, one entry per CDR3 protein. Among fewer than 75,000 distinct CDR3 sequences listed, roughly 18% were seen once. This clonotype was counted a few times. The material sequenced was whole blood, taken at baseline. The chain combines TRBV19 with TRBJ2-6; possible D gene TRBD2, 6 bases. This receptor was taken from an adult who was a healthcare worker with PCR-confirmed SARS-CoV-2 infection or an uninfected control (not recorded which). CDR3 in amino acids: CASSIGGTGANVLTF. The DNA for the CDR3 is TGTGCCAGTAGTATCGGAGGGACTGGGGCCAACGTCCTGACTTTC.